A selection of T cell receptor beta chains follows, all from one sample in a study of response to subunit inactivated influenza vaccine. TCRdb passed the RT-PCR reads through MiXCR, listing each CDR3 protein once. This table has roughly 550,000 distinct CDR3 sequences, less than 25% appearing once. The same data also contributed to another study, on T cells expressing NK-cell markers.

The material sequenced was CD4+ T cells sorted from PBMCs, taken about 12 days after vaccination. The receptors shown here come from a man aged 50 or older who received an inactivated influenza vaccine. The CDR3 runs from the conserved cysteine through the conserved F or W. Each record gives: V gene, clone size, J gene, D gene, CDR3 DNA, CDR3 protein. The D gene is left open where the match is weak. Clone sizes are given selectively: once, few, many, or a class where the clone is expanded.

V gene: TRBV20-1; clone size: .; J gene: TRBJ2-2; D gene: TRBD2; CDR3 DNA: TGCAGTGCTAGACCCCTAGCGGGGGGGTTCGGGGAGCTGTTTTTT; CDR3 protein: CSARPLAGGFGELFF
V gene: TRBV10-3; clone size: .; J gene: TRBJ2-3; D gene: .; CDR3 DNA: TGTGCCATCAGTGGCCCCGCACAGGCCGGCACAGATACGCAGTATTTT; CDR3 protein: CAISGPAQAGTDTQYF
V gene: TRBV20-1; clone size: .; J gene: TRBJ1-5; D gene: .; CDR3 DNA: TGCAGTGCTAGGGCCAGCTATAGCAATCAGCCCCAGCATTTT; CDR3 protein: CSARASYSNQPQHF
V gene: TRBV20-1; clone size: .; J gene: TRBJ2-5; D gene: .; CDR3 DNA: TGCAGTGCTAGAGATACGCGGGGTTCTCAAGAGACCCAGTACTTC; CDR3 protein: CSARDTRGSQETQYF
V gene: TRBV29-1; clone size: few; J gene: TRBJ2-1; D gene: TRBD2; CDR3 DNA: TGCAGCGTTGGTGGCGGGGGGGCTCCTGGGCAGTTCTTC; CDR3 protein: CSVGGGGAPGQFF
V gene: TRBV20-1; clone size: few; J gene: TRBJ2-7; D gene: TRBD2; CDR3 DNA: TGCAGTGCTAGAGATTCCGGGACTATCTACGAGCAGTACTTC; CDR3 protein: CSARDSGTIYEQYF
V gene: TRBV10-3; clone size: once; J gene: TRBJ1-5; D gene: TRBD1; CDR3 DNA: TGTGCCATCGCGAGGGCAGGGGGTAGCAATCAGCCCCAGCATTTT; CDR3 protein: CAIARAGGSNQPQHF
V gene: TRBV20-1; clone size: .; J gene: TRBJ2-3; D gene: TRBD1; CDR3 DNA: TGCAGTGCTGGACAGGGGCCAGATACGCAGTATTTT; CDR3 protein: CSAGQGPDTQYF
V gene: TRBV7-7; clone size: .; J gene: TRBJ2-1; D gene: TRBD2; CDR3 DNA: TGTGCTAGCAGCTTAGGGCATGGGAGGGATGAGAAGTTCTTC; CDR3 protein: CASSLGHGRDEKFF
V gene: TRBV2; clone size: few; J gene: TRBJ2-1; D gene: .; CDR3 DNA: TGTGCCAGCAGTGAAGCGGGGGGGCGGTGGAATGAGCAGTTCTTC; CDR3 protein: CASSEAGGRWNEQFF
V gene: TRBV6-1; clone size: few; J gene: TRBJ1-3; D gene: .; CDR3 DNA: TGTGCCAGCAAGGGCGGGGACGTCTCTGGAAACACCATATATTTT; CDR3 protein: CASKGGDVSGNTIYF
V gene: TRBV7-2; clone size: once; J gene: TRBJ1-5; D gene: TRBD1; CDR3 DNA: TGTGCCAGCAGCCTAAGACAGGGAAAAAATCAGCCCCAGCATTTT; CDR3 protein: CASSLRQGKNQPQHF
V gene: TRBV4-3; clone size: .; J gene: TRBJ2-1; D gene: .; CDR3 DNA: TGCGCCAGCAGCCAAGGACTGTTCGGTTACAATGAGCAGTTCTTC; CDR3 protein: CASSQGLFGYNEQFF
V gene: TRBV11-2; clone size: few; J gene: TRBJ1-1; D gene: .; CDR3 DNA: TGTGCCAGCAGCTTACCAGGCCACGGCACTGAAGCTTTCTTT; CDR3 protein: CASSLPGHGTEAFF
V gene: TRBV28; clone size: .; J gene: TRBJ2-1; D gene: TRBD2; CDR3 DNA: TGTGCCAGCAGTGCCCCATCAGCGGGAGCGTACAATGAGCAGTTCTTC; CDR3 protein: CASSAPSAGAYNEQFF
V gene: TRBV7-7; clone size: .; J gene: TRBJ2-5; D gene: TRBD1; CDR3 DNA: TGTGCCAGCAGCCAGACAGGGACCTTGGAGACCCAGTACTTC; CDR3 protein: CASSQTGTLETQYF
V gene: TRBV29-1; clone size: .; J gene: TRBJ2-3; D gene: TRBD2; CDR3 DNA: TGCAGCGTTGAACATAGCGGGAGGGCCGAATGGGTATCAGATACGCAGTATTTT; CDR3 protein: CSVEHSGRAEWVSDTQYF
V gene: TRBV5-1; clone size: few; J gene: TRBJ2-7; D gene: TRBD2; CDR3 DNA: TGCGCCAGCCGCCTTTGGCTAGCGGCCCCCCACGAGCAGTACTTC; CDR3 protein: CASRLWLAAPHEQYF
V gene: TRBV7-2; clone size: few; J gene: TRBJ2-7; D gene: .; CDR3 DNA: TGTGCCAGCAGCTTACGGGACATAGGGTACGAGCAGTACTTC; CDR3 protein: CASSLRDIGYEQYF
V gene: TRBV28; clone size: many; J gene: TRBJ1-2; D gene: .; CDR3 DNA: TGTGCCAGCAGCTCGACACTTAACTATGGCTACACCTTC; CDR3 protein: CASSSTLNYGYTF
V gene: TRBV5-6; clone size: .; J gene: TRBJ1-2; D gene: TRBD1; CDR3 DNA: TGTGCCAGCAGCTTGGGGACAGGGGGCGCCTCTAACTATGGCTACACCTTC; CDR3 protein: CASSLGTGGASNYGYTF
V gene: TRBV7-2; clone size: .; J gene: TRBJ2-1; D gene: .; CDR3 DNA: TGTGCCAGCAGCCCCTGGACTGGAAACAATGAGCAGTTCTTC; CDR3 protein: CASSPWTGNNEQFF
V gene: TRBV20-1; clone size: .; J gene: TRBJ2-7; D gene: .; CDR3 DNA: TGCAGTGCTAGAGATTGGGCCTCCTCCTACGAGCAGTACTTC; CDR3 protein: CSARDWASSYEQYF
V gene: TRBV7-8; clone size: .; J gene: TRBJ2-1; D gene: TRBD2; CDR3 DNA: TGTGCCAGCAGCTTTAACTCAGCGGGGAGGGAGTTCTTC; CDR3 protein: CASSFNSAGREFF
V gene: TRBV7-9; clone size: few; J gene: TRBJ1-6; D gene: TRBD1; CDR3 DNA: TGTGCCAGCAGCTTACGGTCAGGACAGGGGAGTTCACCCCTCCACTTT; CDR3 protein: CASSLRSGQGSSPLHF
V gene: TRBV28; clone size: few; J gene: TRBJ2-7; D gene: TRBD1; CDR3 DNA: TGTGCCAGCATCAGTACAGGGGGCATACAATACGAGCAGTACTTC; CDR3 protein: CASISTGGIQYEQYF
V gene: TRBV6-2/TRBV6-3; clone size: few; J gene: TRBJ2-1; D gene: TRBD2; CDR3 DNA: TGTGCCAGCAGTTACGGAGCGGGAATAAAGTACAATGAGCAGTTCTTC; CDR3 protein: CASSYGAGIKYNEQFF
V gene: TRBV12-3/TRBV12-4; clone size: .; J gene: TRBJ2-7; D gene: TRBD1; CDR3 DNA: TGTGCCAGCAGTTTCATACAGGGGGCCTACGAGCAGTACTTC; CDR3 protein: CASSFIQGAYEQYF
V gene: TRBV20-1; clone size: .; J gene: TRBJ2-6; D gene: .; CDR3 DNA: TGCAGTGCTAGAGAAAGGACTGGGGCCAACGTCCTGACTTTC; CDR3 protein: CSARERTGANVLTF
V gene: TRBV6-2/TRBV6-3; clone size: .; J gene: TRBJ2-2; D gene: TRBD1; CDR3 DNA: TGTGCCAGCAGGAGGGGACAGTCCGGGGAGCTGTTTTTT; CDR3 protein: CASRRGQSGELFF
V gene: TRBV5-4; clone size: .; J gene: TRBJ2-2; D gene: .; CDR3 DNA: TGTGCCAGCAGCTTCAAGAAATCCACCGGGGAGCTGTTTTTT; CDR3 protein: CASSFKKSTGELFF
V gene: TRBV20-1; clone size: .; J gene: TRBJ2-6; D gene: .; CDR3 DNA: TGCAGTGCTCCACAGGTGAACTCTGGGGCCAACGTCCTGACTTTC; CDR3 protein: CSAPQVNSGANVLTF
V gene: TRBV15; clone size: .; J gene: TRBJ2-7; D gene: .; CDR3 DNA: TGTGCCACCAGCAGAGCCATGGCAGCTACGGGGGAGCAGTACTTC; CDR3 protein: CATSRAMAATGEQYF
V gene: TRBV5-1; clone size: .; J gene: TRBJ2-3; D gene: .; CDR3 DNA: TGCGCCAGCAGCATAGGACAGAACACAGATACGCAGTATTTT; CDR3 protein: CASSIGQNTDTQYF
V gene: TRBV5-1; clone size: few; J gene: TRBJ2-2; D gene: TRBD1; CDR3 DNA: TGCGCCAGCAGCTTGGGACGACAGGGTGCCGGGGAGCTGTTTTTT; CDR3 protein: CASSLGRQGAGELFF